This T cell receptor (beta chain) was captured in a study of OX40 agonist ivuxolimab in advanced cancers. The study's findings and limits: No determination was made of the antigen specificity of the expanded peripheral T cells. Clonal expansion was among the lowest in partial responders at 0.1-3.0 mg/kg, especially CD8+.

Here immunoSEQ multiplex PCR was the method, and the copy in TCRdb shows in-frame clones only, minus some. This table has approximately 39,000 clones, more than 70% appearing once. Sampled blood was obtained at baseline, cycle 4 day 1, and cycle 7 day 1. CDR1 and CDR2 (germline): KGHSH, LQKENI. The CDR3 covers 14 residues. Deletions cut 3 bases from V and 1 base from J, with 6 bases between. Concerning this clone itself: Antigen: not known.

Material: CD4+ or CD8+ T cells sorted from blood, obtained in a trial of the OX40 agonist ivuxolimab. The origin of this receptor is an adult with an advanced solid tumor such as melanoma, head and neck, liver or kidney cancer. The V and J genes are TRBV18 and TRBJ2-2, with D unresolved. CDR3 in DNA: TGTGCCAGCTCACCTGCGCAGAACACCGGGGAGCTGTTTTTT. It specifies CASSPAQNTGELFF.